A single sample is the source of the 9 T cell receptor beta chains below, sequenced in a study of blood T cell repertoires in COVID-19. Repertoires were generated with immunoSEQ multiplex PCR, while TCRdb's copy carries only in-frame clones and drops some. The sample contains 200,000 to 300,000 clones, approximately 86% of which appear only once. Sequences were obtained from peripheral blood. The source is a woman aged 55 to 70 with active or convalescent COVID-19.

The genes are TRBV27 and TRBJ2-5; possibly TRBD1 for D (6 bases). CDR3 length equals 15 residues. Germline CDR1 and CDR2: MNHEY and SMNVEV (reference sequence). V was pared by 5 bases and J by 5 bases, with 18 bases between. Here the CDR3 reads CASSIQGQPWETQYF. The CDR3 coding sequence is TGTGCCAGCAGTATACAAGGACAGCCCTGGGAGACCCAGTACTTC.

The table lists this clone with a count of one. The chain carries TRBV3-1 (or the pseudogene TRBV3-2) and TRBJ1-1, with TRBD1 as a possible D gene (5 bases). Germline V gene data show CDR1 as LGHDT and CDR2 as YNNKEL (reference sequence). The CDR3 is 14 amino acids. V was cut by 4 bases and J by 1 base, with 10 bases left in between. In DNA form, the CDR3 reads TGTGCCAGCAGCCGACCACAGGCGAACACTGAAGCTTTCTTT. Translating gives CASSRPQANTEAFF.

The chain has TRBV7-9 and TRBJ2-4, with TRBD1 matching 9 bases. With V trimmed by 1 base and J by 10 bases, 8 bases remained unmatched. Germline assignment: CDR1 SEHNR and CDR2 FQNEAQ (reference sequence). CDR3 length: 15 amino acids. CDR3 sequence reads: CASSLVQGAGPIQYF. CDR3 sequence (DNA): TGTGCCAGCAGCTTAGTACAGGGGGCAGGTCCAATTCAGTACTTC.

The genes are TRBV11-2 and TRBJ2-5; 7 bases agree with TRBD2. CDR3 length equals 12 residues. Germline lookup yields CDR1 SGHAT and CDR2 FQNNGV. V lost 8 bases, J lost 5 bases, and 5 bases stayed unmatched. The CDR3 DNA follows: TGTGCCAGCGGGAGGGCCGGGGAGACCCAGTACTTC. Encoded protein: CASGRAGETQYF.

This chain links TRBV5-1 with TRBJ2-1, with 11 bases fitting TRBD2. The germline V gene encodes CDR1 SGHRS and CDR2 YFSETQ. J gave up 7 bases and V 4 bases, and 7 bases lay outside the gene matches. This CDR3 contains 15 residues. CDR3 nucleotide sequence: TGCGCCAGCAGCATACTAGCGGGAGTTGGGAATGAGCAGTTCTTC. It yields the protein CASSILAGVGNEQFF.

The DNA of the CDR3 is TGTGCCTGGAATCCCGACAGTGGTTTGGCCCAGTACTTC. Its protein product is CAWNPDSGLAQYF. The chain uses TRBV30 and TRBJ2-5; D perhaps matches TRBD1 (5 bases). The germline V gene encodes CDR1 GTSNPN and CDR2 SVGIG (reference sequence). Trimming removed 4 bases from V and 9 bases from J, with 18 bases in between. The length of the CDR3 is 13 residues.

The chain uses TRBV19 and TRBJ2-3; 9 bases are shared with TRBD2. Looked up from germline, CDR1 is LNHDA and CDR2 is SQIVND (reference sequence). The CDR3 runs to 16 residues. Trimming removed 7 bases from V and 1 base from J; junction bases left unmatched: 9. The CDR3 region has the DNA TGTGCCAGTACCCAACTCTCTAGCGGGGGCACAGATACGCAGTATTTT. It translates to CASTQLSSGGTDTQYF.

The chain recombines TRBV5-6 with TRBJ1-2; the D gene is possibly TRBD1 (5 bases). V was clipped by 3 bases and J by 4 bases, with 16 bases between them. CDR1 is SGHDT and CDR2 is YYEEEE in the germline V gene. The CDR3 length is 15 residues. The CDR3 DNA is TGTGCCAGCAGCTGGAGGGACCTCCGGTCCTATGGCTACACCTTC. This codes for CASSWRDLRSYGYTF. Together with reference TRBV5-6 and TRBJ1-2, the CDR3 gives the full variable domain: DAGVTQSPTHLIKTRGQQVTLRCSPKSGHDTVSWYQQALGQGPQFIFQYYEEEERQRGNFPDRFSGHQFPNYSSELNVNALLLGDSALYLCASSWRDLRSYGYTFGSGTRLTVV.

This clone was recorded only once. This chain joins TRBV14 and TRBJ2-1, with D tentatively TRBD2 (5 bases). CDR1 is SGHDN, CDR2 FVKESK, per germline. The V and J ends lost 2 bases and 4 bases respectively, with 12 bases between them. This CDR3 is 15 amino acids long. Here the CDR3 DNA reads TGTGCCAGCAGCCAACCGGGGAACCATTACAATGAGCAGTTCTTC. Protein sequence: CASSQPGNHYNEQFF.